The rows below give T cell receptor beta chains drawn from one sample of a study of molecular identifiers for immune sequencing clone quantification. TCRdb passed the PCR reads through MiXCR, listing each CDR3 protein once. The top ten clones hold roughly 0.9% of a sample with some 650,000 distinct CDR3 sequences, 15% to 20% of them seen once. The sample consisted of naive CD8+ T cells from blood, with Jurkat cell RNA spiked in. The source of these receptors is a human donor in good health. Some libraries in this study had Jurkat cell RNA spiked in. The CDR3 runs from the conserved cysteine through the conserved F or W. The D gene is left open where the match is weak. Size values are once, few and many counts, or a class for expanded clones, and some rows have none.

CASGDSIYEQYF	TGTGCCAGCGGTGACTCGATCTACGAGCAGTACTTC	NA	TRBV25-1	TRBJ2-7	many
CASSPKLAGQETQYF	TGTGCCAGCAGCCCAAAACTAGCGGGGCAAGAGACCCAGTACTTC	TRBD2	TRBV7-6	TRBJ2-5	many
CASNEDTAAYEQYF	TGTGCCAGCAACGAGGACACGGCCGCCTACGAGCAGTACTTC	NA	TRBV7-9	TRBJ2-7	few
CASSYIGAGYTF	TGTGCCAGCAGTTATATTGGTGCGGGCTACACCTTC	NA	TRBV6-5	TRBJ1-2	few
CSVSGGRWSYEQYF	TGCAGCGTTTCTGGGGGGCGTTGGTCCTACGAGCAGTACTTC	NA	TRBV29-1	TRBJ2-7	many
CASSQNAGTGYYEQYF	TGCGCCAGCAGCCAAAATGCCGGGACAGGATACTACGAGCAGTACTTC	TRBD1	TRBV4-1	TRBJ2-7	many
CASSLALADPGEQYF	TGTGCCAGCAGCTTAGCACTAGCGGACCCGGGGGAGCAGTACTTC	TRBD2	TRBV7-9	TRBJ2-7	NA
CASSQEPGSSYNSPLHF	TGCGCCAGCAGCCAAGAACCGGGGAGCTCCTATAATTCACCCCTCCACTTT	NA	TRBV4-3	TRBJ1-6	few
CASSSTGARTYEQYF	TGTGCCAGCAGCTCGACAGGGGCGCGGACCTACGAGCAGTACTTC	TRBD1	TRBV13	TRBJ2-7	many
CASSLVLPPGEQYF	TGTGCCAGCAGCTTAGTTCTCCCCCCCGGCGAGCAGTACTTC	NA	TRBV7-9	TRBJ2-7	many
CASSQTSGGGETQYF	TGTGCCAGCAGCCAGACTAGCGGGGGTGGGGAGACCCAGTACTTC	TRBD2	TRBV3-1	TRBJ2-5	NA
CASTNPGEKLFF	TGTGCCAGCACAAATCCAGGGGAAAAACTGTTTTTT	NA	TRBV2	TRBJ1-4	many
CASSEQGAEDEKLFF	TGTGCCAGCAGCGAACAGGGGGCGGAAGATGAAAAACTGTTTTTT	TRBD1	TRBV7-9	TRBJ1-4	many
CASNTPWQANYEQCF	TGTGCCAGCAACACCCCTTGGCAGGCCAACTACGAGCAGTGCTTC	NA	TRBV7-8	TRBJ2-7	NA
CSASEWQGNTGELFF	TGCAGTGCTAGTGAGTGGCAGGGTAACACCGGGGAGCTGTTTTTT	NA	TRBV20-1	TRBJ2-2	NA
CASSYLSRGQTEAFF	TGTGCCAGCAGTTATTTGTCGAGGGGGCAGACTGAAGCTTTCTTT	TRBD1	TRBV6-6	TRBJ1-1	many
CASSFGSATNEKLFF	TGTGCCAGCAGCTTCGGCAGTGCAACTAATGAAAAACTGTTTTTT	NA	TRBV7-9	TRBJ1-4	many
CAWTPSGGGLTDTQYF	TGTGCCTGGACTCCCTCAGGGGGAGGGTTAACAGATACGCAGTATTTT	NA	TRBV30	TRBJ2-3	many
CASSKPRGREEGEQFF	TGTGCCAGCAGCAAACCGCGCGGGCGGGAGGAGGGTGAGCAGTTCTTC	NA	TRBV21-1	TRBJ2-1	NA
CASSLSAGGWVETQYF	TGTGCCAGCAGTTTATCGGCAGGGGGCTGGGTGGAGACCCAGTACTTC	TRBD1	TRBV27	TRBJ2-5	NA
CASSIIRGGEETQYF	TGTGCCAGTAGTATCATCCGAGGGGGTGAAGAGACCCAGTACTTC	NA	TRBV19	TRBJ2-5	NA
CASSFLDRNQPQHF	TGTGCCAGCAGTTTTCTAGATAGGAATCAGCCCCAGCATTTT	NA	TRBV28	TRBJ1-5	once
CASSLGLAGGPYNEQSF	TGTGCCAGCAGCCTGGGACTAGCGGGAGGCCCCTACAATGAGCAGTCCTTC	TRBD2	TRBV7-3	TRBJ2-1	NA
CASSDYPLAGDTGELFF	TGTGCCAGCAGTGACTACCCACTAGCGGGAGACACCGGGGAGCTGTTTTTT	TRBD2	TRBV6-1	TRBJ2-2	NA
CASSISSSGANVLTF	TGTGCCAGTAGTATTAGCAGCTCTGGGGCCAACGTCCTGACTTTC	NA	TRBV19	TRBJ2-6	many
CASSGWVNEQFF	TGTGCCAGCAGCGGATGGGTCAATGAGCAGTTCTTC	NA	TRBV11-2	TRBJ2-1	NA
CASSFLAPGGSNQPQHF	TGTGCCAGCAGTTTTCTTGCCCCCGGAGGAAGCAATCAGCCCCAGCATTTT	NA	TRBV27	TRBJ1-5	many
CASSYGLALNTGELFF	TGTGCCAGCAGCTACGGACTAGCCTTGAACACCGGGGAGCTGTTTTTT	TRBD2	TRBV14	TRBJ2-2	many
CVIDTGGSPLHF	TGTGTCATTGATACAGGGGGTTCACCCCTCCACTTT	TRBD1	TRBV2	TRBJ1-6	NA
CASSRVIGFGELFF	TGTGCCAGCAGCCGTGTGATCGGGTTCGGGGAGCTGTTTTTT	NA	TRBV7-9	TRBJ2-2	many
CASSVGGWYNEQFF	TGTGCCAGCAGTGTAGGGGGCTGGTACAATGAGCAGTTCTTC	TRBD1	TRBV6-1	TRBJ2-1	many
CASSPVGSVPMNTEAFF	TGTGCCAGCTCACCTGTGGGTTCGGTCCCGATGAACACTGAAGCTTTCTTT	NA	TRBV18	TRBJ1-1	many
CASSDWQALTSSYEQYF	TGTGCCAGCAGTGACTGGCAGGCACTAACCTCCTCCTACGAGCAGTACTTC	NA	TRBV2	TRBJ2-7	many
CASSGAHYNEQFF	TGTGCCAGCAGTGGAGCACACTACAATGAGCAGTTCTTC	NA	TRBV6-1	TRBJ2-1	NA
CASSMGLAGAYEQYF	TGCGCCAGCAGCATGGGACTAGCGGGAGCTTACGAGCAGTACTTC	TRBD2	TRBV5-1	TRBJ2-7	many
CATSDPKRANTGELFF	TGTGCCACCAGTGATCCCAAGAGGGCGAACACCGGGGAGCTGTTTTTT	NA	TRBV24-1	TRBJ2-2	NA
CAWSIVGTHNEQFF	TGTGCCTGGAGCATCGTGGGGACCCACAATGAGCAGTTCTTC	NA	TRBV30	TRBJ2-1	few
CASSQDLGLGDGQPQHF	TGTGCCAGCAGCCAAGATCTTGGCTTAGGGGATGGTCAGCCCCAGCATTTT	NA	TRBV3-1	TRBJ1-5	many
CASSQTRGYASYEQYF	TGTGCCAGCAGTCAAACTAGAGGCTACGCGTCTTACGAGCAGTACTTC	NA	TRBV11-2	TRBJ2-7	few
CAWSVAGSSYEQYF	TGTGCCTGGAGTGTGGCAGGAAGCTCCTACGAGCAGTACTTC	NA	TRBV30	TRBJ2-7	many
CASSQRESYNSPLHF	TGCGCCAGCAGTCAGAGAGAATCCTATAATTCACCCCTCCACTTT	NA	TRBV23-1	TRBJ1-6	NA
CASLLAGGPADTQYF	TGCGCCAGCTTACTAGCGGGAGGGCCGGCAGATACGCAGTATTTT	TRBD2	TRBV5-1	TRBJ2-3	many
CASSLSLELAGAYEQYF	TGTGCCAGCAGTTTAAGTTTAGAACTAGCGGGAGCCTACGAGCAGTACTTC	TRBD2	TRBV27	TRBJ2-7	NA
CASSPRKIRLAGGGNIQYF	TGTGCCAGCAGCCCCCGTAAGATACGACTAGCGGGAGGCGGGAACATTCAGTACTTC	TRBD2	TRBV7-2	TRBJ2-4	many